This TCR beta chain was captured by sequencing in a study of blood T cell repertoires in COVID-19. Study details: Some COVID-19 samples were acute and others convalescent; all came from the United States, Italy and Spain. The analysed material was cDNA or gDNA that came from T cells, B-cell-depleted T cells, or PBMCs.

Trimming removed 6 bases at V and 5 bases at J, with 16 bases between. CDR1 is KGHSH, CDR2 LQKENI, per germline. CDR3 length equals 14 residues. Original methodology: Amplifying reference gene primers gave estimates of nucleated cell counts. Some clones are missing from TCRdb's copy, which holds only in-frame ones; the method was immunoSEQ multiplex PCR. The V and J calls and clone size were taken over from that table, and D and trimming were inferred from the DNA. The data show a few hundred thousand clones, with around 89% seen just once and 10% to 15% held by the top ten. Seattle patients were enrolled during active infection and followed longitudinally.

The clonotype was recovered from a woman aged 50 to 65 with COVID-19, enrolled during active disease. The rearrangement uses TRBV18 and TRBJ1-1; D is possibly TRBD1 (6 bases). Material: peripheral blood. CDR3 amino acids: CASSRSGEGTEAFF. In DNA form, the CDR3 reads TGTGCCAGCTCTCGATCAGGGGAAGGAACTGAAGCTTTCTTT. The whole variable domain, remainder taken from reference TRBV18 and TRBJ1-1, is NAGVMQNPRHLVRRRGQEARLRCSPMKGHSHVYWYRQLPEEGLKFMVYLQKENIIDESGMPKERFSAEFPKEGPSILRIQQVVRGDSAAYFCASSRSGEGTEAFFGQGTRLTVV.